This T cell receptor (beta chain) was observed in a study of Graves' ophthalmopathy and Graves' hyperthyroidism. Symptoms, serum thyroxine and TRAb, thyroid ultrasound, and orbital computed tomography formed the diagnostic basis. The sequenced template was RNA, covering the TCR beta CDR3 region. HTBI primers primed a first-round RT-PCR, and a second-round multiplex PCR followed. Each CDR3 protein is one row after TCRdb ran MiXCR on the multiplex PCR reads. The table has roughly 400,000 distinct CDR3 sequences, 15% to 20% seen once; the top ten hold 1.5% to 2%. The CDR3 extends over 14 amino acids. The V gene lost 4 bases and the J gene lost 1 base, with 10 bases spanning the gap. Germline V gene data show CDR1 as MNHEY and CDR2 as SVGEGT. In this sample, this clonotype turned up many times.

The receptor's source is a woman between 18 and 29 years old with Graves' ophthalmopathy. The gene calls are TRBV6-2 or TRBV6-3 and TRBJ1-1, with D maybe TRBD1 (5 bases). Specimen: peripheral blood. The CDR3 DNA follows: TGTGCCAGCAGTTCCTGGGACGGGAACACTGAAGCTTTCTTT. Its protein is CASSSWDGNTEAFF.